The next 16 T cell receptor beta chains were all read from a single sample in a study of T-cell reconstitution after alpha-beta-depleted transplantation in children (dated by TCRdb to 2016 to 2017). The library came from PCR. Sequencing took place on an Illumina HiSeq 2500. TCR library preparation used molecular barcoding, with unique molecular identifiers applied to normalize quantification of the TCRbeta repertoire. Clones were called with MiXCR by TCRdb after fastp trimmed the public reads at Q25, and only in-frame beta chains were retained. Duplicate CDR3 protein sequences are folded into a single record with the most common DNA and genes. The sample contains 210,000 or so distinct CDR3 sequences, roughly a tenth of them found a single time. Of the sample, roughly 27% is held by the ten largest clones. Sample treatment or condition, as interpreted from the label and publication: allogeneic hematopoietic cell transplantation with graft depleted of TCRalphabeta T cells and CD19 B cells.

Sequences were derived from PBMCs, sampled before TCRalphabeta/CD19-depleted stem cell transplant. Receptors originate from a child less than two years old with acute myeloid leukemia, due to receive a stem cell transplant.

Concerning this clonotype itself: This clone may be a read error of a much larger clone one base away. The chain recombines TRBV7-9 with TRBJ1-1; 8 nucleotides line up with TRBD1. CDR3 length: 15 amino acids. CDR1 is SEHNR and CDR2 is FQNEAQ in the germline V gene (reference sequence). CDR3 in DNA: TGTGCCGGCAGCCGGGGACAGGCCATACACACTGAAGCTTTCTTT. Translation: CAGSRGQAIHTEAFF. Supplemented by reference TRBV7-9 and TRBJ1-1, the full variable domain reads DTGVSQNPRHKITKRGQNVTFRCDPISEHNRLYWYRQTLGQGPEFLTYFQNEAQLEKSRLLSDRFSAERPKGSFSTLEIQRTEQGDSAMYLCAGSRGQAIHTEAFFGQGTRLTVV.

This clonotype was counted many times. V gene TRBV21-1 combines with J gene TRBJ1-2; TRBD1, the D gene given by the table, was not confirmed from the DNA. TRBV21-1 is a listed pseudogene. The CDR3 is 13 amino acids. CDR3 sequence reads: CASSKGAGHGYTF. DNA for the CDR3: TGTGCCAGCAGCAAGGGGGCCGGACATGGCTACACCTTC.

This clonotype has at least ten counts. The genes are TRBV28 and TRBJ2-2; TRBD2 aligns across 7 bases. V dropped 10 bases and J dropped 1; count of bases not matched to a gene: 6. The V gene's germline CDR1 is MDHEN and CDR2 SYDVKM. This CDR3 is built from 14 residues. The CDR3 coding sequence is TGTGCCACCTGGGACTACCTGAACACCGGGGAGCTGTTTTTT. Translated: CATWDYLNTGELFF.

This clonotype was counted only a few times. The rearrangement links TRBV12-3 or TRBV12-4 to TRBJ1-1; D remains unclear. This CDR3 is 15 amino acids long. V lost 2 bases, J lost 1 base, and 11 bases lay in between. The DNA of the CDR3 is TGTGCCAGCAGTTTACTATCTGCGGGGAACACTGAAGCTTTCTTT. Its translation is CASSLLSAGNTEAFF.

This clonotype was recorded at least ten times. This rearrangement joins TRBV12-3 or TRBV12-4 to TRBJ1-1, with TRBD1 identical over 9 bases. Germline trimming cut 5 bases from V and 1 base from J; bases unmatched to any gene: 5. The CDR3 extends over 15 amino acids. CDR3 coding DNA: TGTGCCAGCAGTCCCGGGACAGGGAGGAACACTGAAGCTTTCTTT. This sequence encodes CASSPGTGRNTEAFF.

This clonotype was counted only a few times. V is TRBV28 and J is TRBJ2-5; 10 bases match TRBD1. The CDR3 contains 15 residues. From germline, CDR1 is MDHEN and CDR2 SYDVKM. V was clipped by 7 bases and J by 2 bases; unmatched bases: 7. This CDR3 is CASTYLDRGQETQYF. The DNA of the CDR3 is TGTGCCAGCACCTACCTGGACAGGGGGCAAGAGACCCAGTACTTC.

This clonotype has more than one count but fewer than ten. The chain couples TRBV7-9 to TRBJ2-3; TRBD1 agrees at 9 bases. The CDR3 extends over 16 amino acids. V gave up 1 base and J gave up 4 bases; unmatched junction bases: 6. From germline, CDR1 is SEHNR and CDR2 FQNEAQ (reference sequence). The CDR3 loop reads CASSLDLGQGADTQYF. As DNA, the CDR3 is TGTGCCAGCAGCTTAGACTTGGGACAGGGCGCAGATACGCAGTATTTT.

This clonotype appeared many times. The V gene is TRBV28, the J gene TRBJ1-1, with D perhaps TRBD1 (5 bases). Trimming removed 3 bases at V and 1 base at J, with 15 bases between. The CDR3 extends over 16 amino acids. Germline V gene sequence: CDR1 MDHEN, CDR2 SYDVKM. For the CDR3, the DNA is TGTGCCAGCAGTTTGGAGCAGGGAAAATGGAACACTGAAGCTTTCTTT. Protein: CASSLEQGKWNTEAFF.

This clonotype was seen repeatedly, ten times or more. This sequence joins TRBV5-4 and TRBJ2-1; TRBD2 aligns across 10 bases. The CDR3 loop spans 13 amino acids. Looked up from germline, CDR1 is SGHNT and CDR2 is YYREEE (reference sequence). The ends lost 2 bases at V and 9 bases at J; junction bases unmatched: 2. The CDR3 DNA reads TGTGCCAGCAGCTTCGGGACTAGCGCTGAGCAGTTCTTC. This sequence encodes CASSFGTSAEQFF. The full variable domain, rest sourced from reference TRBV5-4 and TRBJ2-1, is ETGVTQSPTHLIKTRGQQVTLRCSSQSGHNTVSWYQQALGQGPQFIFQYYREEENGRGNFPPRFSGLQFPNYSSELNVNALELDDSALYLCASSFGTSAEQFFGPGTRLTVL.

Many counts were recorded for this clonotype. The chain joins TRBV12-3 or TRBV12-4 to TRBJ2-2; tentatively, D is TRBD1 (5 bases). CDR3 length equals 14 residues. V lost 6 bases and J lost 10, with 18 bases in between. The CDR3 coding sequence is TGTGCCAGCAGCGCTCTAGGGGTTCGGACGGAGCTGTTTTTT. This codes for CASSALGVRTELFF.

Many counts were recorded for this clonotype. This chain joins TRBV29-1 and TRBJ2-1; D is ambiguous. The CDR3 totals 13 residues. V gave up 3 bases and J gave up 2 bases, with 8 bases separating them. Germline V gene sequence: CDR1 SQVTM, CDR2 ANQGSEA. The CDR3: CSVDGQTYNEQFF. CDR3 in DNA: TGCAGCGTTGACGGGCAGACCTACAATGAGCAGTTCTTC.

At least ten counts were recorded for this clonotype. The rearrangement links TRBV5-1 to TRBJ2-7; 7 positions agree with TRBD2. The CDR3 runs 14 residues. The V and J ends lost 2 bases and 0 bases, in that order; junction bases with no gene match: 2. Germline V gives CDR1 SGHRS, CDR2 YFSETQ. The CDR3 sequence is CASSFGGSSYEQYF. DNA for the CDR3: TGCGCCAGCAGCTTCGGCGGGAGCTCCTACGAGCAGTACTTC.

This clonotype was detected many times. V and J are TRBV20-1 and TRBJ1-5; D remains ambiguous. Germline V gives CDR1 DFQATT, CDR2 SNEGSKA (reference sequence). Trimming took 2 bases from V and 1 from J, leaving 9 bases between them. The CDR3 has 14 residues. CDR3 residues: CSARPRISNQPQHF. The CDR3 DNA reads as TGCAGTGCTAGACCCCGAATAAGCAATCAGCCCCAGCATTTT.

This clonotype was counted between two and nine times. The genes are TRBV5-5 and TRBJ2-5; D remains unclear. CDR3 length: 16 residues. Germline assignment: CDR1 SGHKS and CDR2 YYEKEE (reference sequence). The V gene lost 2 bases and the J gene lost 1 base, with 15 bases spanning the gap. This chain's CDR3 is CASSLPLSQFQETQYF. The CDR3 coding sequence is TGTGCCAGCAGCTTACCCCTCTCACAGTTCCAAGAGACCCAGTACTTC.

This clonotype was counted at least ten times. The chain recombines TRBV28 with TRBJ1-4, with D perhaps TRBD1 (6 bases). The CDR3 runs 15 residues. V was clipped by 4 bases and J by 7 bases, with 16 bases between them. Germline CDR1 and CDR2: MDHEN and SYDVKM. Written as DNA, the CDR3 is TGTGCCAGCAGTTACCCCGGGACACAAAGTGAAAAACTGTTTTTT. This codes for CASSYPGTQSEKLFF.

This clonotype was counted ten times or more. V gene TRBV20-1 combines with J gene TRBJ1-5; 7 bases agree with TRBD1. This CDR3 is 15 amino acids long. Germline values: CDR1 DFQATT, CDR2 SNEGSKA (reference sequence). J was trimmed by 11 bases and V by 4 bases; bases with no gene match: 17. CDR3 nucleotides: TGCAGTGCTACACTATTCGGGGCAGGGGGAGAGGCCCAGCATTTT. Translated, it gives CSATLFGAGGEAQHF.